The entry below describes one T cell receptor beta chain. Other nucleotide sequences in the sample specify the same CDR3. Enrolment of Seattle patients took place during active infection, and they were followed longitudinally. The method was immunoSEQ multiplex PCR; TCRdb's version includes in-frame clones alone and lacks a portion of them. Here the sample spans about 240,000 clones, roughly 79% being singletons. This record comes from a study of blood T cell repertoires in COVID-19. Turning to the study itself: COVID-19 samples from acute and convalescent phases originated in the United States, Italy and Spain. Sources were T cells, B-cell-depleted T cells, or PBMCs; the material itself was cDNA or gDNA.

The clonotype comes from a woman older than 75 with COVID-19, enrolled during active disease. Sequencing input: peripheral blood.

The CDR3 sequence: CASSRDRDNSPLHF. The CDR3 nucleotides read TGTGCCAGCAGTCGGGACAGGGATAATTCACCCCTCCACTTT. V usage is TRBV6-5 and J usage is TRBJ1-6; 9 nucleotides agree with TRBD1. Germline V gene sequence: CDR1 MNHEY, CDR2 SVGAGI. The V and J ends lost 5 bases and 5 bases, in that order; junction bases with no gene match: 1. The CDR3 length is 14 residues.